The rows below give T cell receptor beta chains drawn from one sample of a study of blood T cells in healthy people across ages. MiXCR, run by TCRdb on the 5' RACE reads, gives a single entry per CDR3 protein. Here the sample spans around 2 million distinct CDR3 sequences, about two fifths being singletons. Input material: blood. These receptors came from a human donor in good health. CDR3s include the opening cysteine and the closing phenylalanine or tryptophan. The D gene is left open where the match is weak. Clone size is not always given. Where it is, it says once, few, many or a class for expanded clones.

TRBV5-6,few,TRBJ1-2,NA,TGTGCCAGCACCAAGACACCGGGACGTCAAGCCTATGGCTACACCTTC,CASTKTPGRQAYGYTF
TRBV7-2,NA,TRBJ1-5,NA,TGTGCCAGCAGCTTAGAGGGGGGTCTGGGTCAGCCCCAGCATTTT,CASSLEGGLGQPQHF
TRBV4-3,NA,TRBJ2-2,NA,TGCGCCAGCAGCCAAGATTATGGGGCCAACACCGGGGAGCTGTTTTTT,CASSQDYGANTGELFF
TRBV5-5,few,TRBJ2-7,NA,TGTGCCAGCAGCCCCGGGACGGACCCCTACGAGCAGTACTTC,CASSPGTDPYEQYF
TRBV6-5,NA,TRBJ2-7,NA,TGTGCCAGCAGTTACGAAGCGGCACATTCCTACGGGCAGTACTTC,CASSYEAAHSYGQYF
TRBV10-3,NA,TRBJ1-4,NA,TGTGCCACCCTGGGGGGGGCTAATGAAAAACTGTTTTTT,CATLGGANEKLFF
TRBV10-3,NA,TRBJ2-1,NA,TGTGCCATCAGCCTGGACCCCAACAATGAGCAGTTCTTC,CAISLDPNNEQFF
TRBV10-3,NA,TRBJ1-4,NA,TGTGCCGCACAGGAAACCTTTGCAACTAATGAAAAACTGTTTTTT,CAAQETFATNEKLFF
TRBV4-3,NA,TRBJ1-4,NA,TGCGCCAGCAGCCACGCCTTAAGGTCGGGGGTTATCAATGAAAAACTGTTTTTT,CASSHALRSGVINEKLFF
TRBV27,NA,TRBJ2-1,NA,TGTGCCAGCAGTTCGCAGACTGGTAGCTCCTACAATGAGCAGTTCTTC,CASSSQTGSSYNEQFF
TRBV2,NA,TRBJ2-7,NA,TGTGCCAGCAGTCCTCTACAGGGTGGCGAGCAGTACTTC,CASSPLQGGEQYF
TRBV29-1,NA,TRBJ2-7,NA,TGCAGCGCCTGGGCCGACGCCCGTTACCCCTACGAGCAGTACTTC,CSAWADARYPYEQYF
TRBV4-3,few,TRBJ2-1,TRBD1,TGCGCCAGCAGCTCCCGGGACAGGCCTGAGCAGTTCTTC,CASSSRDRPEQFF
TRBV5-1,NA,TRBJ1-2,NA,TGCGCCAGCAGCCAGCTGGGGGCGTCTTCCTATGGCTACACCTTC,CASSQLGASSYGYTF
TRBV2,NA,TRBJ2-5,NA,TGTGCCAGCAGTGTTAGGTCAAAAGAGACCCAGTACTTC,CASSVRSKETQYF
TRBV7-8,NA,TRBJ2-1,TRBD2,TGTGCCAGCAGCTCATCCGGGACTAGCGGGGGACCTCACAATGAGCAGTTCTTC,CASSSSGTSGGPHNEQFF
TRBV6-2/TRBV6-3,NA,TRBJ1-1,NA,TGTGCCAGCAGTTCCCCTCAGAGGGGGATGAACACTGAAGCTTTCTTT,CASSSPQRGMNTEAFF
TRBV11-2,NA,TRBJ2-7,NA,TGTGCCAGCAGCCCCAGGTTTGGGTTTGGCGAGCAGTACTTC,CASSPRFGFGEQYF
TRBV7-3,NA,TRBJ2-1,TRBD2,TGTGCCAGCAGTTACGGGTCCTCCAGCGGGAGTATCCCCTACAATGAGCAGTTCTTC,CASSYGSSSGSIPYNEQFF
TRBV9,once,TRBJ2-2,TRBD1,TGTGCCAGCAGCGTCAGACAGGGGTTTAGGAATACCGGGGAGCTGTTTTTT,CASSVRQGFRNTGELFF
TRBV5-1,few,TRBJ2-7,NA,TGCGCCAGCAGCTTGGAGGGTGTCTACGAGCAGTACTTC,CASSLEGVYEQYF
TRBV12-5,few,TRBJ1-1,NA,TGTGCTAGTGGTTTGGTACTTTCTAGGGCGTGGGATGAAGCTTTCTTT,CASGLVLSRAWDEAFF
TRBV5-1,NA,TRBJ2-1,TRBD2,TGCGCCAGCAGCTCAACCGGGACTAGCGGGGGAAAGTCGGATGAGCAGTTCTTC,CASSSTGTSGGKSDEQFF
TRBV21-1,NA,TRBJ2-6,NA,TGTGCCAGCAGCAATTTCGGATCGAACAGCGCATCTGGGGCCAACGTCCTGACTTTC,CASSNFGSNSASGANVLTF
TRBV4-3,few,TRBJ2-7,NA,TGCGCCAGCCCCCGGCTGCCGGGGCAACTTCCAGGGACACCTCCTTCCTACGAGCAGTACTTC,CASPRLPGQLPGTPPSYEQYF
TRBV18,NA,TRBJ1-1,NA,TGTGCCAGCTCACCAATAAACCGGGACGTCGAAGCTTTCTTT,CASSPINRDVEAFF
TRBV7-2,few,TRBJ1-2,TRBD1,TGTGCCAGCAGCTTCTTTCCCGGGACAGGGAATAGTGGCTACACCTTC,CASSFFPGTGNSGYTF
TRBV20-1,NA,TRBJ1-2,NA,TGCAGTGCTTCCACTCTCGAGGACAGAAGTATTTATGGCTACACCTTC,CSASTLEDRSIYGYTF
TRBV5-1,NA,TRBJ2-5,TRBD2,TGCGCCAGCAGCTTTAGCGGGGGGATTGGAGAGACCCAGTACTTC,CASSFSGGIGETQYF
TRBV9,NA,TRBJ2-3,NA,TGTGCCAGCACTTTTCTCGGGTCAGATACGCAGTATTTT,CASTFLGSDTQYF
TRBV29-1,once,TRBJ1-2,NA,TGCAGCGTTGCGTCCCAGGCGGGGGTGGGCTACACCTTC,CSVASQAGVGYTF
TRBV7-9,few,TRBJ2-1,NA,TGTGCCAGCAGCGGCGAGGGCCGCTCCTACAATGAGCAGTTCTTC,CASSGEGRSYNEQFF
TRBV29-1,NA,TRBJ2-2,NA,TGCAGCGTCGGGTATAGCAACACCGGGGAGCTGTTTTTT,CSVGYSNTGELFF
TRBV20-1,few,TRBJ2-7,NA,TGCAGTGCTAGGAGTAGGAGCTCCTACGAGCAGTACTTC,CSARSRSSYEQYF
TRBV2,NA,TRBJ2-1,NA,TGTGCCAGCATCGATAGGGGGGGCATCGAGGGTGAGCAGTTCTTC,CASIDRGGIEGEQFF
TRBV7-2,NA,TRBJ1-5,NA,TGTGCCAGCAGCTTAGACGGATACATTGGATCGGGGGCCCAGCATTTT,CASSLDGYIGSGAQHF
TRBV7-2,NA,TRBJ2-6,NA,TGTGCCAGCAGCCCCCGAATTCCGGTAACTGGGGCCAACGTCCTGACTTTC,CASSPRIPVTGANVLTF
TRBV24-1,few,TRBJ2-5,NA,TGTGCCACCAGTGGGAACAGACCCCAAGAGACCCAGTACTTC,CATSGNRPQETQYF
TRBV24-1,few,TRBJ1-1,NA,TGTGCCACCACCAACTCGGGGGAAAACACTGAAGCTTTCTTT,CATTNSGENTEAFF
TRBV15,few,TRBJ1-2,TRBD1,TGTGCCACCAGCACCCCAGGGGGCCTAGGGTATGGCTACACCTTC,CATSTPGGLGYGYTF
TRBV7-2,NA,TRBJ2-7,TRBD1,TGTACCAGCAGCTTAACCGGGACAGGGGGCTTCGAGCAGTACTTC,CTSSLTGTGGFEQYF
TRBV7-6,few,TRBJ2-7,NA,TGTGCCAGCAGCTTAGAGCTGGGAGGCGGGCAGTACTTC,CASSLELGGGQYF
TRBV7-2,NA,TRBJ2-5,NA,TGTGCCAGCAGCTTCGGGACAAGAGAAGAGACCCAGTACTTC,CASSFGTREETQYF
TRBV7-6,NA,TRBJ2-7,TRBD1,TGTGCCAGCAGCTTACGGGACAGGGGGCTTGGTACCTACGAGCAGTACTTC,CASSLRDRGLGTYEQYF
TRBV6-5,NA,TRBJ1-2,TRBD1,TGTGCCAGCAGCCGGGACAGTCTCTCTTCTAACTATGGCTACACCTTC,CASSRDSLSSNYGYTF